Shown below are 7 T cell receptor beta chains from a single sample sequenced in a study of PD-1 blockade in classical Hodgkin lymphoma. The time point: cycle 4 day 1 (C4D1), after less than seven weeks of nivolumab. Brentuximab vedotin exposure varied, and every patient relapsed after autologous stem cell transplantation. The assay was immunoSEQ multiplex PCR, and TCRdb's table has in-frame clones only and misses some. The sample records approximately 52,000 clones, 86% being singletons. The sequencing here drew on peripheral blood mononuclear cells (PBMCs), taken before the fourth cycle of nivolumab. These receptors were collected from a human donor with classical Hodgkin lymphoma.

V usage is TRBV21-1 and J usage is TRBJ1-2; the table gives TRBD1 as D, unverified against the DNA. TRBV21-1 is a documented pseudogene. This CDR3 is built from 18 residues. The CDR3 bases are TGTGCCAGCACCAAAATTGGGGGGATGACAGGGACCATCTATGGCTACACCTTC. Translation gives CASTKIGGMTGTIYGYTF.

CDR3 loop: CASSLLAGADNEQFF. The CDR3 DNA reads TGTGCCAGCAGTTTACTAGCGGGGGCGGACAATGAGCAGTTCTTC. The chain couples TRBV27 to TRBJ2-1; the match to TRBD2 covers 10 bases. The V segment lost 2 bases and the J segment 5 bases; nucleotides outside the gene matches: 3. The CDR3 totals 15 residues. The germline V gene has CDR1 MNHEY and CDR2 SMNVEV (reference sequence).

The chain has TRBV28 and TRBJ2-3, with a tentative D call TRBD2 (5 bases). This CDR3 has 17 residues. V lost 8 bases to trimming and J lost 2 bases, with 23 bases between them. Germline assignment: CDR1 MDHEN and CDR2 SYDVKM. The CDR3 DNA is TGTGCCAGCGCCTTCCTAGCTGCGGGTTCCTTCACAGATACGCAGTATTTT. It encodes CASAFLAAGSFTDTQYF.

The chain recombines TRBV7-6 with TRBJ2-1; 11 nucleotides align to TRBD2. Losses at the gene ends were 6 bases for V and 2 bases for J; bases not matched to a gene: 6. In germline, CDR1 is SGHVS, CDR2 FNYEAQ. The CDR3 consists of 16 residues. The CDR3 DNA is TGTGCCAGCAGTGTAGCGGGACTAGCGGCCTACAATGAGCAGTTCTTC. Residues: CASSVAGLAAYNEQFF.

The chain carries TRBV7-3 and TRBJ1-2; D gene unclear. Trimming shortened V by 2 bases and J by 0 bases, and 19 bases separated the two germline ends. Per the germline V gene, CDR1 is SGHTA and CDR2 is FQGTGA. The CDR3 extends over 18 amino acids. The CDR3 loop reads CASSLYPATDITNYGYTF. CDR3 bases: TGTGCCAGCAGCTTATATCCCGCGACCGACATAACTAACTATGGCTACACCTTC.

The CDR3 loop reads CASSLDIRANTEAFF. CDR3 in DNA: TGCGCCAGCAGCTTGGATATCAGGGCGAACACTGAAGCTTTCTTT. The chain employs TRBV5-1 and TRBJ1-1, with D perhaps matching TRBD1 (5 bases). The V end lost 0 bases, the J end lost 1 base, and 10 bases lay between the germline ends. CDR1 SGHRS and CDR2 YFSETQ come from the germline V gene. The CDR3 extends over 15 amino acids.

The chain is built from TRBV13 and TRBJ1-1; D not resolved. The CDR3 loop spans 13 amino acids. Looked up from germline, CDR1 is PRHDT and CDR2 is FYEKMQ (reference sequence). The V gene lost 2 bases and the J gene lost 9 bases, with 13 bases spanning the gap. The CDR3 sequence is CASSLREARQAFF. Written as DNA, the CDR3 is TGTGCCAGCAGCTTAAGGGAAGCCAGACAAGCTTTCTTT.